This T cell receptor beta chain was retrieved from a study of blood T cell repertoires in COVID-19. The CDR3 has 17 residues. In germline, CDR1 is LGHDT, CDR2 YNNKEL (reference sequence). V was cut by 1 base and J by 0 bases, with 13 bases left in between. The repertoire was sequenced with immunoSEQ multiplex PCR; TCRdb's copy has only in-frame clones and lacks some. This sample has around 360,000 clones, with around 87% found just once. This clone was observed once. The chain is built from TRBV3-1 (or the pseudogene TRBV3-2) and TRBJ1-3; D is undetermined. Sequenced sample: PBMCs or T cells enriched from blood (not recorded which). This TCR was sampled from a man between 35 and 55 years old in a cohort exposed to, infected with or recovered from COVID-19 (not recorded which). CDR3 loop: CASSQGSRVLSGNTIYF. The CDR3 bases are TGTGCCAGCAGCCAAGGATCCCGGGTCCTCTCTGGAAACACCATATATTTT.